The 12 T cell receptor beta chains below all came from one sample that was sequenced in a study of CD4 T cells in relation to SARS-CoV-2 and coronaviruses. Before the COVID-19 pandemic, during about 2011-2019, CD4+ T cells were taken from unexposed donors. Isolation of CD4+ T cells took place after about eleven days in culture. Antigens of these TCRs are unknown. Profiling relied on immunoSEQ multiplex PCR, and the TCRdb table lists in-frame clones only, not all of them. The repertoire includes about 26,000 clones, about 77% of them detected once, and around a sixth sits in the top ten. The sequenced sample consisted of CD4+ T cells from PBMCs, cultured in vitro. The receptors here all came from a human donor in good health.

V gene TRBV4-3 combines with J gene TRBJ2-2; D not certain. Germline lookup yields CDR1 LGHNA and CDR2 YSLEER. The CDR3 runs to 16 residues. The V end was cut by 5 bases, the J end by 1 base, with 14 bases between. The CDR3 loop is CASSIQTDLNTGELFF. CDR3 DNA: TGCGCCAGCAGCATCCAGACGGATTTGAACACCGGGGAGCTGTTTTTT.

V is TRBV19 and J is TRBJ1-5; D uncertain. CDR3 size: 17 residues. V was trimmed by 8 bases and J by 0 bases, leaving 20 bases between them. CDR1 and CDR2 from the germline V gene are LNHDA and SQIVND (reference sequence). The CDR3 region is CASAPATNRGSNQPQHF. CDR3 nucleotides: TGTGCCAGTGCGCCGGCCACGAACCGGGGTAGCAATCAGCCCCAGCATTTT.

This clone was recorded only once. The chain joins TRBV18 to TRBJ1-6; 7 bases fit TRBD1. This CDR3 comprises 13 residues. Germline V CDR1 and CDR2: KGHSH, LQKENI. V shed 8 bases, J shed 7 bases, and the junction held 5 bases outside the gene matches. CDR3 protein: CASQGQANSPLHF. CDR3 nucleotides: TGTGCCAGCCAAGGACAGGCAAATTCACCCCTCCACTTT. Full variable domain (remainder filled in from reference TRBV18 and TRBJ1-6): NAGVMQNPRHLVRRRGQEARLRCSPMKGHSHVYWYRQLPEEGLKFMVYLQKENIIDESGMPKERFSAEFPKEGPSILRIQQVVRGDSAAYFCASQGQANSPLHFGNGTRLTVT.

J is TRBJ2-3 and V is TRBV30, with TRBD2 as a possible D gene (5 bases). The CDR3 consists of 18 residues. The ends were cut back, 3 bases at V and 6 bases at J, with 28 bases in the middle. CDR1 and CDR2 from the germline V gene are GTSNPN and SVGIG (reference sequence). The DNA for the CDR3 is TGTGCCTGGAGCTCATCGGGGTCCCTCCGGCTTGGGATGGATACGCAGTATTTT. Amino acids: CAWSSSGSLRLGMDTQYF.

The chain recombines TRBV5-5 with TRBJ2-2; 7 nucleotides agree with TRBD2. V lost 4 bases, J lost 6 bases, and 6 bases stayed unmatched. CDR3 size: 14 residues. In germline, CDR1 is SGHKS, CDR2 YYEKEE (reference sequence). In DNA, the CDR3 is TGTGCCAGCAGCCCGACTAGCCTCTCCGGGGAGCTGTTTTTT. Protein sequence: CASSPTSLSGELFF. Variable domain in full (rest from reference TRBV5-5 and TRBJ2-2): DAGVTQSPTHLIKTRGQQVTLRCSPISGHKSVSWYQQVLGQGPQFIFQYYEKEERGRGNFPDRFSARQFPNYSSELNVNALLLGDSALYLCASSPTSLSGELFFGEGSRLTVL.

The V and J genes are TRBV27 and TRBJ2-5; D possibly matches TRBD1 or TRBD2 (5 bases each). Per the germline V gene, CDR1 is MNHEY and CDR2 is SMNVEV (reference sequence). V shed 4 bases and J shed 1 base, with 13 bases lying between them. The CDR3 sequence is 15 residues long. CDR3 DNA: TGTGCCAGCAGTTGGTTCTGGGGGACCCAAGAGACCCAGTACTTC. The encoded protein is CASSWFWGTQETQYF.

The chain is built from TRBV19 and TRBJ1-3; unclear D gene. This CDR3 is 15 amino acids long. The germline V gene has CDR1 LNHDA and CDR2 SQIVND (reference sequence). Trimming removed 5 bases at V and 7 bases at J, with 18 bases between. In DNA, the CDR3 is TGTGCCAGTAGTTCAGGAGGGTCGCTCTGGAACACCATATATTTT. It yields the protein CASSSGGSLWNTIYF.

A few counts support this clone. The CDR3 nucleotides read TGTGCCAGCAGCTTGGGGGGGCCCACAGATACGCAGTATTTT. Translated, it gives CASSLGGPTDTQYF. The chain combines TRBV13 with TRBJ2-3, with D perhaps TRBD2 (7 bases). V was trimmed by 3 bases and J by 2 bases, leaving 9 bases between them. Germline V gene sequence: CDR1 PRHDT, CDR2 FYEKMQ (reference sequence). CDR3 size: 14 residues.

The chain has TRBV6-2 or TRBV6-3 and TRBJ2-7, with D hard to call. The CDR3 loop spans 13 amino acids. In germline, CDR1 is MNHEY, CDR2 SVGEGT. V shed 5 bases and J shed 0 bases, with 8 bases lying between them. CDR3 sequence: CASSDWPSYEQYF. The CDR3 nucleotides read TGTGCCAGCAGTGATTGGCCCTCCTACGAGCAGTACTTC.

This sequence joins TRBV29-1 and TRBJ2-3; D assignment may be TRBD1 or TRBD2 (5 bases each). With 6 bases removed from V and 0 bases from J, the gap between germline ends came to 13 bases. The CDR3 has 14 residues. The germline CDR1 and CDR2 sequences are SQVTM and ANQGSEA. CDR3 coding DNA: TGCAGCGTCCCTGTGGGGGTTAGCACAGATACGCAGTATTTT. The encoded protein is CSVPVGVSTDTQYF.

CDR3 in amino acids: CATSDSRAKYTDTQYF. In DNA form, the CDR3 reads TGTGCCACCAGTGATTCCCGGGCGAAATACACAGATACGCAGTATTTT. The genes are TRBV24-1 and TRBJ2-3; D ambiguous. Trimming stripped 2 bases from V and 2 bases from J, with 13 bases between. There are 16 residues in the CDR3. The germline CDR1 and CDR2 sequences are KGHDR and SFDVKD.

This sequence joins TRBV10-3 and TRBJ2-2, with 8 bases fitting TRBD2. V lost 0 bases and J lost 6; bases outside the gene matches: 3. CDR1 and CDR2 (germline): ENHRY, SYGVKD. This CDR3 comprises 15 residues. The CDR3 spells CAISESTGGPGELFF. CDR3 nucleotides: TGTGCCATCAGTGAGTCGACGGGGGGGCCCGGGGAGCTGTTTTTT.